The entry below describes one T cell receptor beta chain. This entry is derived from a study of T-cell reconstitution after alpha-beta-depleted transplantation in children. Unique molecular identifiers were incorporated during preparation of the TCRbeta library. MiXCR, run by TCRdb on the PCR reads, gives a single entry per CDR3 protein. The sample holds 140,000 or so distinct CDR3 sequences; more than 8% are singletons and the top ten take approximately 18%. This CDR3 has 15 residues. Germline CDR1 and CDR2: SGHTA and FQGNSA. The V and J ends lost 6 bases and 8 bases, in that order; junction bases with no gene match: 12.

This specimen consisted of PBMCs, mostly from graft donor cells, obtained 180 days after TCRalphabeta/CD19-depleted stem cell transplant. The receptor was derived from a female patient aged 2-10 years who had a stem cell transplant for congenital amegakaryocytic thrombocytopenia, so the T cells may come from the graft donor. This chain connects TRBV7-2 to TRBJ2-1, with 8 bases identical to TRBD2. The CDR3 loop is CASSQRVSGIDEQFF. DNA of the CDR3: TGTGCCAGCAGTCAACGGGTTAGCGGGATTGATGAGCAGTTCTTC.